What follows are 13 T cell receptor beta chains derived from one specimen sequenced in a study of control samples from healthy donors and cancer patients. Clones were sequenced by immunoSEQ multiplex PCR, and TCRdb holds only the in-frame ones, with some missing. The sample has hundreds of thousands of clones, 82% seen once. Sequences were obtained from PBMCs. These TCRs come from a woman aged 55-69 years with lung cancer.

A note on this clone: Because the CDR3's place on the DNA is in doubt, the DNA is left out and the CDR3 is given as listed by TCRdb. This chain's CDR3 is CASSFTVAAQETQYF. The chain combines TRBV5-6 with TRBJ2-5. The germline V gene has CDR1 SGHDT and CDR2 YYEEEE. The CDR3 numbers 15 amino acids, ends counted.

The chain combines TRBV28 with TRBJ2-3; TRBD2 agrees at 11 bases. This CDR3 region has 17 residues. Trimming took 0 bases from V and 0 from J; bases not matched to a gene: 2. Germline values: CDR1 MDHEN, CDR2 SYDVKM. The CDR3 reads CASSLWTSGASTDTQYF. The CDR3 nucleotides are TGTGCCAGCAGTTTATGGACTAGCGGGGCTAGCACAGATACGCAGTATTTT.

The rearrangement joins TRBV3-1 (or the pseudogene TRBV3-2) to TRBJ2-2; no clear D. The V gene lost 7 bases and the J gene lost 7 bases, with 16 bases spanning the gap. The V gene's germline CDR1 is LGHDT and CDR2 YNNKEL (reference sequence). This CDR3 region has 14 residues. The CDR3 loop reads CASNPAGQHGELFF. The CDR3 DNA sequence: TGTGCCAGCAACCCGGCCGGGCAGCACGGGGAGCTGTTTTTT.

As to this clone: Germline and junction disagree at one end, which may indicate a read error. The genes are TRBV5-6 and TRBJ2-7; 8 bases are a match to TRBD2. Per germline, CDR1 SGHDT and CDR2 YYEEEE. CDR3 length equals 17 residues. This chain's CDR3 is CACSSGGRGTRIYEQYF. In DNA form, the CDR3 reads TGTGCCTGCAGCTCGGGAGGGAGAGGGACTAGGATTTACGAGCAGTACTTC.

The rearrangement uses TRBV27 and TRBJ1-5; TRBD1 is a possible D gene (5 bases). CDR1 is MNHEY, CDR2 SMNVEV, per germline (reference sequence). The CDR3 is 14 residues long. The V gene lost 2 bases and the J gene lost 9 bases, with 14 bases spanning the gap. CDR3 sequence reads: CASSLNPLGGPQHF. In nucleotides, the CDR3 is TGTGCCAGCAGTTTAAACCCTCTTGGGGGGCCCCAGCATTTT.

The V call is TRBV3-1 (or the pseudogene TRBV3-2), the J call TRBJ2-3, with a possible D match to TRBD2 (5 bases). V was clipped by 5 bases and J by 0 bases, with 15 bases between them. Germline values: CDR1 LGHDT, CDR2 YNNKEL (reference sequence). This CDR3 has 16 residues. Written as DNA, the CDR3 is TGTGCCAGCAGCAAAGGAGGAGCCTGGAGCACAGATACGCAGTATTTT. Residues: CASSKGGAWSTDTQYF.

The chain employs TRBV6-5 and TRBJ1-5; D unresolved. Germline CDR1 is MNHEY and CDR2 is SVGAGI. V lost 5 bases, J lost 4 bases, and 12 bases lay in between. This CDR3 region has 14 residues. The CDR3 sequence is CASSPPGNNQPQHF. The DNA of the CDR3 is TGTGCCAGCAGTCCACCCGGGAATAATCAGCCCCAGCATTTT.

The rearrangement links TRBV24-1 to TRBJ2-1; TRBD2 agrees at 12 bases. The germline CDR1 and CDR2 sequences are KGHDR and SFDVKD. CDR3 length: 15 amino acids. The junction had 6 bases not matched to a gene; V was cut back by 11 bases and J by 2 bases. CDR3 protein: CAKTSGSVPYNEQFF. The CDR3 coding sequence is TGTGCCAAGACTAGCGGGAGTGTCCCCTACAATGAGCAGTTCTTC.

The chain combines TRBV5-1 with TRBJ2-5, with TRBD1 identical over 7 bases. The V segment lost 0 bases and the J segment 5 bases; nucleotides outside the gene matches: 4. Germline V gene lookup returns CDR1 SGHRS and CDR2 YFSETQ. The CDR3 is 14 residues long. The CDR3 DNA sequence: TGCGCCAGCAGCTTGGCGACAGGGCAGGAGACCCAGTACTTC. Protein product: CASSLATGQETQYF.

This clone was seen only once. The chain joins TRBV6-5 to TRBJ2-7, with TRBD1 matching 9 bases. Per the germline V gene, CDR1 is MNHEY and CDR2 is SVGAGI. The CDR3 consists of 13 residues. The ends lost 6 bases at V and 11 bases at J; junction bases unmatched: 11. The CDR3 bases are TGTGCCAGCAGGCCGGGACAGGGTCCCTCCGAGTACTTC. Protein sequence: CASRPGQGPSEYF.

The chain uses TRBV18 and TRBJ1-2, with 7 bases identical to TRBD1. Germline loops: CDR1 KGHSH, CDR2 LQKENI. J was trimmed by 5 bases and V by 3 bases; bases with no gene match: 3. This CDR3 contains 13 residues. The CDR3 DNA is TGTGCCAGCTCACCTGACAGGGCATATGGCTACACCTTC. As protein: CASSPDRAYGYTF.

The CDR3 sequence is CASSGRHPETQYF. The CDR3, as DNA: TGTGCCAGTAGCGGGAGGCACCCAGAGACCCAGTACTTC. The rearrangement links TRBV19 to TRBJ2-5, with 7 bases that match TRBD2. The J segment lost 4 bases and the V segment lost 6 bases, leaving 5 bases of the junction unmatched. Germline loops: CDR1 LNHDA, CDR2 SQIVND (reference sequence). This CDR3 is 13 amino acids long.

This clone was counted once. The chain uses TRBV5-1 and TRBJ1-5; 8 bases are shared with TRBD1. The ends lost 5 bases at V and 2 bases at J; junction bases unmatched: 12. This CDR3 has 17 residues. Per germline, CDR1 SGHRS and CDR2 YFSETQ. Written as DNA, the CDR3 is TGCGCCAGCAGGCAAGAACCGCAGGGGGCCGGCAATCAGCCCCAGCATTTT. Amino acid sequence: CASRQEPQGAGNQPQHF.